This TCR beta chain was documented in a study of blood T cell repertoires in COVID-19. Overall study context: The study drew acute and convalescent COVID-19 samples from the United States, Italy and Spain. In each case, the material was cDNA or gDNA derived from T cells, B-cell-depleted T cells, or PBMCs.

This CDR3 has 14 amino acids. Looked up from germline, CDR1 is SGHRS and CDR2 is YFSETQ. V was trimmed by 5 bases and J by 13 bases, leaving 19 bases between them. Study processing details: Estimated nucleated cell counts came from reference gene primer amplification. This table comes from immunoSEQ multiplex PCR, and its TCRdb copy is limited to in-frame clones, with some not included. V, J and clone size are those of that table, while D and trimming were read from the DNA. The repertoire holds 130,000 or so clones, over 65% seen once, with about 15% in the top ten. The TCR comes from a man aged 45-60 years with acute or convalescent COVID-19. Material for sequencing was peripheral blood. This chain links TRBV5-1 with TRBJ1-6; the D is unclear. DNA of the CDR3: TGCGCCAGCAGTTCCGGTGAGGGCCTGGCCCCCCTCCACTTT. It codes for CASSSGEGLAPLHF.